This T cell receptor (beta chain) was sequenced in a study of circulating and synovial CD4+ cells in juvenile arthritis. Broader study findings: Compared with bulk blood, circulating pathogenic-like lymphocytes shared substantially more CDR3 sequences with synovial T cells. Diversity here was lower than in bulk blood CD4 cells. CPL and bulk CD4 samples differed at least tenfold in T cell genomes.

Data came from immunoSEQ multiplex PCR; TCRdb stores just in-frame clones and leaves some out. The sample carries around 32,000 clones, 90% to 95% recorded once. For this clone: No antigen is known for it.

Patients with active juvenile idiopathic arthritis donated these samples. V was shortened by 7 bases and J by 3 bases, with 11 bases between the two germline ends. Germline V lookup: CDR1 SQVTM, CDR2 ANQGSEA. CDR3 size: 12 residues. V is TRBV29-1 and J is TRBJ2-3; TRBD2 might be the D (5 bases). The sequence came from a human donor with juvenile idiopathic arthritis. Sample: CD4+ T cells from blood. This CDR3 is CSGAPGTDTQYF. The CDR3 bases are TGCAGCGGTGCCCCGGGGACAGATACGCAGTATTTT.